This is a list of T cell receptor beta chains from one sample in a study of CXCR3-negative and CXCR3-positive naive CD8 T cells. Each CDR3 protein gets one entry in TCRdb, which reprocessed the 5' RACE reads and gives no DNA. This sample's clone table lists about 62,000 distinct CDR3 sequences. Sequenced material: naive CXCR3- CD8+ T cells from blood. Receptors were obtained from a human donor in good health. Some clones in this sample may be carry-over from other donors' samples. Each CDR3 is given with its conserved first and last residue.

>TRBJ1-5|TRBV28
CASSFNSYSNQPQHF
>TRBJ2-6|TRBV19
CASWASGANVLTF
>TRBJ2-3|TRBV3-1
CASSQDPIRGADTQYF
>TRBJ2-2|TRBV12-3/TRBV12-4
CASSDLTGPNTGELFF
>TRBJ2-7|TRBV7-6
CASSYGPSGSYEQYF
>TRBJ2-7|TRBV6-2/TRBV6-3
CASSPFAGDSSYEQYF
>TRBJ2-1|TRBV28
CASRSDYNEQFF
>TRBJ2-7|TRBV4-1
CASSQPGAYEQYF
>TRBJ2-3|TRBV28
CASTGVAGLTEADTQYF
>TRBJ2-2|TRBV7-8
CASSRYRGGVITGELFF
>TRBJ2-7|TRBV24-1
CATSGRDTIWEQYF
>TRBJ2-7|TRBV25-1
CASSSSGTAYEQYF
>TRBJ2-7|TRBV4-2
CASSQDRGGGLYEQYF
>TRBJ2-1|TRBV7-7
CASSLARPYEQFF
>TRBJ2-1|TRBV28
CASSLGLAGYNEQFF
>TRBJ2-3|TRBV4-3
CASSQPTSGGTDTQYF
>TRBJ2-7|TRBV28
CASSSPVVGQGYEQYF
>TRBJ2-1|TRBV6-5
CASTVAGHYNEQFF
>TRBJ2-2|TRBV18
CASPIISGANTGELFF
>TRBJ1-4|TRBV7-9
CASSFLSGNEKLFF
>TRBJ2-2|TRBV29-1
CSVDLGGLENTGELFF
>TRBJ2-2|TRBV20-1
CSARDQRSAAVEAGELFF
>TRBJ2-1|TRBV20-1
CSASPLRGEINEQFF
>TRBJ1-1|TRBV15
CATSSTWATEAFF
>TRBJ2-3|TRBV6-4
CASSVEASGIDTQYF
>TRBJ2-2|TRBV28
CDSSNLAGDNTGELFF
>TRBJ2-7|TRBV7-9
CASSSTGTGTWGSYEQYF
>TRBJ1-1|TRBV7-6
CASSLAVLGYDTEAFF
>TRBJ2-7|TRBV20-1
CSAGTGTSYEQYF
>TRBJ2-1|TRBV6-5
CASSGGSPNNEQFF
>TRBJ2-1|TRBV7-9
CASSSRRGTSGRLPYNEQFF
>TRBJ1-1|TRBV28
CASGLRGTEAFF
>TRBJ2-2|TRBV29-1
CSVDSPSGGFTGELFF
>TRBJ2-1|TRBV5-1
CASSFSGTGNEQFF
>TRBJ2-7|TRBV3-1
CASSQGLAGDSYEQYF
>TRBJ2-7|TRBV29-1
CSVLPDRSYEQYF
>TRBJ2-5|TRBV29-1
CSAFRVQETQYF
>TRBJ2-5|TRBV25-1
CASSGWETETQYF
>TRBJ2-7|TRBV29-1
CSVEPLGRPNYEQYF
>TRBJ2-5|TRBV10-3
CAISSRAVQYQETQYF
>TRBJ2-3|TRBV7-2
CASSLGLAGGRTDTQYF
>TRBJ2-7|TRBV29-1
CSVEGSPYEQYF
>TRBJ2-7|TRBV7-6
CASSNTGAGEQYF
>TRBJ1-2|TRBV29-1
CSALGAGEKDYGYTF
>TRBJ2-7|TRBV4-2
CASSLRGQGEDEQYF
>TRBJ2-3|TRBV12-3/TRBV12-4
CASGTSGGAGPDTQYF
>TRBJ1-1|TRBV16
CASSRTPEAFF
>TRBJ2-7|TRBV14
CASSQETSVTYEQYF
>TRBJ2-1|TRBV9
CASSKPRTSGAEENEQFF
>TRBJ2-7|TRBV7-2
CASSTDSTYEQYF
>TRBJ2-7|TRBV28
CASSRLGYYEQYF
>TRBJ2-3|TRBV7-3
CASSLGFPLATDTQYF
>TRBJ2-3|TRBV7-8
CASSDGGSDTQYF